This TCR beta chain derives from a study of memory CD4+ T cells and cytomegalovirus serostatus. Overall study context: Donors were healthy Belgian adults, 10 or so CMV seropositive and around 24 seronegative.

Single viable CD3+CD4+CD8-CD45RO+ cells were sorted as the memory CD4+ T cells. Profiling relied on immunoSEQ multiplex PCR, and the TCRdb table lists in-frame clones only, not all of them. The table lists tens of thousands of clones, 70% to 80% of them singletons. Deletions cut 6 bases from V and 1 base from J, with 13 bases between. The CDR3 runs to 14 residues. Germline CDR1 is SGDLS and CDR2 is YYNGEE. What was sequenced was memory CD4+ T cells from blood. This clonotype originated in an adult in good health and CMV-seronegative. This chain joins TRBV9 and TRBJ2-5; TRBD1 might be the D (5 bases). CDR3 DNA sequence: TGTGCCAGCAACCCAGGACACCCCCAAGAGACCCAGTACTTC. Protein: CASNPGHPQETQYF.